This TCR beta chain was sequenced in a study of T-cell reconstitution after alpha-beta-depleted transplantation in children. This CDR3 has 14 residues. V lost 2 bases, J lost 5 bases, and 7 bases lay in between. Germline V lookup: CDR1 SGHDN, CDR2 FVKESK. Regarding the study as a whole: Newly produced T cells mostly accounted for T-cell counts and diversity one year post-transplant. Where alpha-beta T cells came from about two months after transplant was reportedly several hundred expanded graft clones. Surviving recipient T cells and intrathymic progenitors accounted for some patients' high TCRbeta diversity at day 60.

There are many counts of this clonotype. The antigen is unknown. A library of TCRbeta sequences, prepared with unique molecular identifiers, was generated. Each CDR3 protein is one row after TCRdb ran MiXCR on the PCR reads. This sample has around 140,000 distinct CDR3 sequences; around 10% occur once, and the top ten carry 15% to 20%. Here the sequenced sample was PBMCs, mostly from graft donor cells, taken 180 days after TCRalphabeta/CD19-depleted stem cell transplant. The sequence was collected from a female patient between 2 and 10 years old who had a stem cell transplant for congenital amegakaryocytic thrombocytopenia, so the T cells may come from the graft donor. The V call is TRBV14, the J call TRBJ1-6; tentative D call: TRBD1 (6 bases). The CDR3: CASSQWTDNSPLHF. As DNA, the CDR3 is TGTGCCAGCAGCCAATGGACAGATAATTCACCCCTCCACTTT.